Sequencing of this TCR beta chain was carried out in a study of early T cells in non-severe SARS-CoV-2 infection. Study overall: Bulk RNA isolated from unsorted whole blood underwent sequencing; chains were not paired.

This clonotype was counted ten times or more. Individual cDNA molecules were tagged with unique molecular identifiers, the study reported. TCRdb analysed the 5' RACE reads with MiXCR anew, one entry per CDR3 protein. This sample has about 30,000 distinct CDR3 sequences, with 5.5% to 8% found just once. V lost 1 base, J lost 8 bases, and 7 bases stayed unmatched. Looked up from germline, CDR1 is LGHNA and CDR2 is YNFKEQ. This CDR3 spans 15 amino acids. The rearrangement joins TRBV4-2 to TRBJ2-1, with TRBD2 matching 8 bases. This TCR was sampled from an adult who was a healthcare worker with PCR-confirmed SARS-CoV-2 infection or an uninfected control (not recorded which). Sequencing was performed on whole blood. The CDR3 nucleotides are TGTGCCAGCAGCCAAGGATACGGGAGGGCACATGAGCAGTTCTTC. Translation: CASSQGYGRAHEQFF.